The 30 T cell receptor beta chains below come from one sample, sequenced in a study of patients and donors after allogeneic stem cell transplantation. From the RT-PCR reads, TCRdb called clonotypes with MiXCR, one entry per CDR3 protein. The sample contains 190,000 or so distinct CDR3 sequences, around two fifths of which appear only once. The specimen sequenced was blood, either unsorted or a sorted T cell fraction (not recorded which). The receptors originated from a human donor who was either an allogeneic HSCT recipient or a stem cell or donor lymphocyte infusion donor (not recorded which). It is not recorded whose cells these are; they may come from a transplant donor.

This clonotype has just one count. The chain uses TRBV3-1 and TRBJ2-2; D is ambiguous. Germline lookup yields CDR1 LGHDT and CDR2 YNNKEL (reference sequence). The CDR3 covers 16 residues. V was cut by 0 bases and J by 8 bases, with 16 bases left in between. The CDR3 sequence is CASSQDSLPHSGELFF. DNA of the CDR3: TGTGCCAGCAGCCAAGACTCGCTCCCCCATTCGGGGGAGCTGTTTTTT.

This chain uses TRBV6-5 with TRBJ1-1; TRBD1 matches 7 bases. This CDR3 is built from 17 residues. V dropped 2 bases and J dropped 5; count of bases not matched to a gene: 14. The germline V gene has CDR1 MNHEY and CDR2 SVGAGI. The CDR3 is CASSYTLRDSQRTEAFF. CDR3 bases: TGTGCCAGCAGTTACACCCTCCGGGACAGCCAGCGGACTGAAGCTTTCTTT.

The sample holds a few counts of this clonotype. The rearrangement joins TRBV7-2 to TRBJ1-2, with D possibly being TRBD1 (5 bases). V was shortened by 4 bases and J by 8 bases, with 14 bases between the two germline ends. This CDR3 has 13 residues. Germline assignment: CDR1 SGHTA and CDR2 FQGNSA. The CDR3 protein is CASSSGTAEGYTF. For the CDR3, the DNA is TGTGCCAGCAGCTCTGGGACGGCTGAAGGCTACACCTTC.

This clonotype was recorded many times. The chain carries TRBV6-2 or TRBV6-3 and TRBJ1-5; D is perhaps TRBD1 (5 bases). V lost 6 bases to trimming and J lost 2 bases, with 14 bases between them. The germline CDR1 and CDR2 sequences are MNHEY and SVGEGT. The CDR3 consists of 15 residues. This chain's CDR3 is CASRTGGRGNQPQHF. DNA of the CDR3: TGTGCCAGCAGGACGGGGGGAAGGGGCAATCAGCCCCAGCATTTT.

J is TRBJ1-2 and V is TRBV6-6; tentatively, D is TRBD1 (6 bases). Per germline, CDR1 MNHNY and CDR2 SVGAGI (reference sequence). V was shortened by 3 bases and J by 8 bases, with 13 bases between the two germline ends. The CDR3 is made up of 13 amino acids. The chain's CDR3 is CASSYRDNPGYTF. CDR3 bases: TGTGCCAGCAGTTATCGGGACAATCCCGGCTACACCTTC.

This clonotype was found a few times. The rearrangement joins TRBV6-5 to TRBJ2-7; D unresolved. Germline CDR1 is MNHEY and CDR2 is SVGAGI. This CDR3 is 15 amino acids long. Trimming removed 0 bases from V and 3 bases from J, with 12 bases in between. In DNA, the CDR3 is TGTGCCAGCAGTTACTCAGGCAGCGAAGGCTACGAGCAGTACTTC. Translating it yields CASSYSGSEGYEQYF.

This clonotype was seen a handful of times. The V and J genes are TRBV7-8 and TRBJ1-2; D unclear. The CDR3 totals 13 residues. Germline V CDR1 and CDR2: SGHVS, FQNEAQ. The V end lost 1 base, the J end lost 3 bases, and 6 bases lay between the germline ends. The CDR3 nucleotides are TGTGCCAGCAGCTTAGGGAACGACTATGGCTACACCTTC. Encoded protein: CASSLGNDYGYTF.

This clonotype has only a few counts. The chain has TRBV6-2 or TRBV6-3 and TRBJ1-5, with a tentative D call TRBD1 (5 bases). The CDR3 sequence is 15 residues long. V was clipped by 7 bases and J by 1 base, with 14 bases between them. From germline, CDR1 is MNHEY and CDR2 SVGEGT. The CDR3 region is CASNAMRDSNQPQHF. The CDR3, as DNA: TGTGCCAGCAATGCAATGCGGGACAGCAATCAGCCCCAGCATTTT.

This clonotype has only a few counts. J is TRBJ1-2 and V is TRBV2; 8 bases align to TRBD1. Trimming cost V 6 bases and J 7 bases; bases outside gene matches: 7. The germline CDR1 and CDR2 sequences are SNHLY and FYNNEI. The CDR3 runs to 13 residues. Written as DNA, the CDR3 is TGTGCCAGCAGAGGACAGGGCTTGGGTGGCTACACCTTC. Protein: CASRGQGLGGYTF.

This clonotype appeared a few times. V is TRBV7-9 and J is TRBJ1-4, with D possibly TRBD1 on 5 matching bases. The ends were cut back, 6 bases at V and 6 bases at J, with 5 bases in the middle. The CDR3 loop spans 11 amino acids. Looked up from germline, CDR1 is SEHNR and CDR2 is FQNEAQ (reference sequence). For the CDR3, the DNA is TGTGCCAGCAGGGGGGATGAAAAACTGTTTTTT. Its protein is CASRGDEKLFF.

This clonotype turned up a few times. The CDR3 bases are TGTGCCAGCAGAGAACAGGGTGTGCAGCCCCAGCATTTT. Protein product: CASREQGVQPQHF. V gene TRBV28 combines with J gene TRBJ1-5; D may be TRBD1 (6 bases). The CDR3 covers 13 residues. V lost 6 bases, J lost 7 bases, and 13 bases lay in between. CDR1 MDHEN and CDR2 SYDVKM come from the germline V gene.

The CDR3 region has the DNA TGCGCCAGCAGCTCGCAGGGAGATACGCAGTATTTT. It codes for CASSSQGDTQYF. The chain joins TRBV5-1 to TRBJ2-3; maybe TRBD1 (5 bases). The CDR3 runs 12 residues. Germline V gene data show CDR1 as SGHRS and CDR2 as YFSETQ. The germline V and J ends were trimmed by 3 bases and 5 bases, with 7 bases remaining between them.

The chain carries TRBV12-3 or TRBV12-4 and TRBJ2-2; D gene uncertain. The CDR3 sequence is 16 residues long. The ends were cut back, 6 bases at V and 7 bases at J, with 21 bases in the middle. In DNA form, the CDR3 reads TGTGCCAGCAGGCCTCCTTCCCGGGCCCCCGTCGGGGAGCTGTTTTTT. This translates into CASRPPSRAPVGELFF.

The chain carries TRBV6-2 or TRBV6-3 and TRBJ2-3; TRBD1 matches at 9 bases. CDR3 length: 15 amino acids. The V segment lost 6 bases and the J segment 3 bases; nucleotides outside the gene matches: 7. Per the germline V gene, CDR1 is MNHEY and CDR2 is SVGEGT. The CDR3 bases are TGTGCCAGCAGGGGCGGACAGGGGATAACAGATACGCAGTATTTT. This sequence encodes CASRGGQGITDTQYF.

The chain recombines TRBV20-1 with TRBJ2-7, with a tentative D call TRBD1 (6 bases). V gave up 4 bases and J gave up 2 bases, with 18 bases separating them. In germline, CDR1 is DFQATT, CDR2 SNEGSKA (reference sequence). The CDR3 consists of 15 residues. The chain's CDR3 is CSANRPRGPTYEQYF. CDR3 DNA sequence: TGCAGTGCTAACCGCCCCAGGGGCCCAACCTACGAGCAGTACTTC.

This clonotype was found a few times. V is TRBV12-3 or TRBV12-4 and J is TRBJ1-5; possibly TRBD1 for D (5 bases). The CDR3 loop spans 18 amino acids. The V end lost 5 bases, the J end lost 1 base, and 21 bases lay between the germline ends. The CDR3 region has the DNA TGTGCCAGCAGTGGGAGACCCCCGGCAGGGAAAAGCAATCAGCCCCAGCATTTT. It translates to CASSGRPPAGKSNQPQHF.

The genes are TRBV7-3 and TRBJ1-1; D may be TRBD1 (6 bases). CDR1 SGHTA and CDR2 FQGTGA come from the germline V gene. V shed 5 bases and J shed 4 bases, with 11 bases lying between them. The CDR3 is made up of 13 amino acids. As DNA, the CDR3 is TGTGCCAGCAGCCGTGACAGGACCACTGAAGCTTTCTTT. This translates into CASSRDRTTEAFF.

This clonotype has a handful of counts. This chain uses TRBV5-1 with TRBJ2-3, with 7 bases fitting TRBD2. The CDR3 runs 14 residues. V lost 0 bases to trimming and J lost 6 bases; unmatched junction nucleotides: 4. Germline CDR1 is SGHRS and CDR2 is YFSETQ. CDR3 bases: TGCGCCAGCAGCTTGGAGACTAGCTTCGATACGCAGTATTTT. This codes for CASSLETSFDTQYF.

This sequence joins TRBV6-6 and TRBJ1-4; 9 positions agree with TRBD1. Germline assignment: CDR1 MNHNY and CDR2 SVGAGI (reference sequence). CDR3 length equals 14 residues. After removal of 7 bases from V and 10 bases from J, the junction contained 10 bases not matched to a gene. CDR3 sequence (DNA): TGTGCCAGCACCTCGACAGGGGGATGGCGAAAACTGTTTTTT. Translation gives CASTSTGGWRKLFF.

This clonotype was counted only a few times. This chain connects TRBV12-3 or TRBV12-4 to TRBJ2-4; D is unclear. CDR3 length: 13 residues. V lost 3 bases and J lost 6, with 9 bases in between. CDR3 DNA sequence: TGTGCCAGCAGTTTTGAGGCTAGAAACATTCAGTACTTC. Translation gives CASSFEARNIQYF.

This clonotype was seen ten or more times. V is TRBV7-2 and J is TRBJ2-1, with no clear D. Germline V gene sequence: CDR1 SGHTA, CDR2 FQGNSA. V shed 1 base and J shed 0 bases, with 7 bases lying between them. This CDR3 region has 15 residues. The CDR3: CASSLGPSSYNEQFF. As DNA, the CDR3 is TGTGCCAGCAGCTTAGGTCCTAGCTCCTACAATGAGCAGTTCTTC.

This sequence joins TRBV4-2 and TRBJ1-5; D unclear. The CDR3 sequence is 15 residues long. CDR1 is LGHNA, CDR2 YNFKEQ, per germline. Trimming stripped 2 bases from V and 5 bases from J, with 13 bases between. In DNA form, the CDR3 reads TGTGCCAGCAGCCAATTGGTCGGGTATCATCAGCCCCAGCATTTT. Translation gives CASSQLVGYHQPQHF.

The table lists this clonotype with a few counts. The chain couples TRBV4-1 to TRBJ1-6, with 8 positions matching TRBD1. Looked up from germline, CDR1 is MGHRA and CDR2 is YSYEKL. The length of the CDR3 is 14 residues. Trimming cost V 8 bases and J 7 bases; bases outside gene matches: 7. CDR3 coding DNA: TGCGCCAGCCAGTCCGGGACAGGCAATTCACCCCTCCACTTT. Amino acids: CASQSGTGNSPLHF.

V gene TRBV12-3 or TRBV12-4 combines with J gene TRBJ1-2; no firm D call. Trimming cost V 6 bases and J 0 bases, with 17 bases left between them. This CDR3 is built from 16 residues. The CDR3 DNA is TGTGCCAGCAGCACCCTAACAGCCATGACTAACTATGGCTACACCTTC. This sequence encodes CASSTLTAMTNYGYTF.

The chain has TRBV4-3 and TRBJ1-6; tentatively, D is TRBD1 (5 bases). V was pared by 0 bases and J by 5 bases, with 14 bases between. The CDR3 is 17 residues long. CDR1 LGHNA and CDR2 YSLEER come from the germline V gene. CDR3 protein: CASSQDGALQDNSPLHF. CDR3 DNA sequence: TGCGCCAGCAGCCAAGATGGGGCCCTCCAGGATAATTCACCCCTCCACTTT.

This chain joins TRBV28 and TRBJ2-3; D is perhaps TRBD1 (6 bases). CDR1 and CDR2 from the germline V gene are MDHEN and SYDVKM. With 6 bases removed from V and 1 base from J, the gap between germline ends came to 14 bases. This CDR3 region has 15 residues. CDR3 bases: TGTGCCAGCAGCTCGGGCAGGGGACGCACAGATACGCAGTATTTT. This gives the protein CASSSGRGRTDTQYF.

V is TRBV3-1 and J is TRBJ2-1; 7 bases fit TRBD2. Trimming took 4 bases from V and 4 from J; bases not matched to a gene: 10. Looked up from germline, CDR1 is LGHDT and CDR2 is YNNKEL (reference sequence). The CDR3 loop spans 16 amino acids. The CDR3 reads CASSPTYRAGYNEQFF. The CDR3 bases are TGTGCCAGCAGCCCGACGTATCGAGCGGGGTACAATGAGCAGTTCTTC.

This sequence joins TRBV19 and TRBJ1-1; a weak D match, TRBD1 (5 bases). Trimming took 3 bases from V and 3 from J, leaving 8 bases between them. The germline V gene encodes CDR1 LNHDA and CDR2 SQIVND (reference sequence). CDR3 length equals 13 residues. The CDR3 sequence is CASSIGADTEAFF. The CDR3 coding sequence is TGTGCCAGTAGTATCGGGGCAGACACTGAAGCTTTCTTT.

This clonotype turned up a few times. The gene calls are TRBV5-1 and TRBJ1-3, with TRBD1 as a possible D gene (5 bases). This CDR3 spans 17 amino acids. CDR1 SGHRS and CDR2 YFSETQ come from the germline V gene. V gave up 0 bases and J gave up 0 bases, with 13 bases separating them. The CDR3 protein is CASSLGGTSYSGNTIYF. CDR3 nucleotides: TGCGCCAGCAGCTTGGGGGGGACGTCTTACTCTGGAAACACCATATATTTT.

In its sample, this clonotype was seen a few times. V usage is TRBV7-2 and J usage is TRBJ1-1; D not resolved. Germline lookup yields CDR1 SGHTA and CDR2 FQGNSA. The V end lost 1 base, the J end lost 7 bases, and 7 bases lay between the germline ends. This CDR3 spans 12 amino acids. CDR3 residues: CASSLVRIEAFF. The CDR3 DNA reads TGTGCCAGCAGCTTAGTAAGGATTGAAGCTTTCTTT.